This T cell receptor beta chain was sequenced for a study of identical twins. The CDR3 length is 14 residues. Deletions cut 8 bases from V and 5 bases from J, with 16 bases between. The germline CDR1 and CDR2 sequences are MNHEY and SVGEGT. MiXCR, run by TCRdb on the 5' RACE reads, gives a single entry per CDR3 protein. The repertoire holds about 890,000 distinct CDR3 sequences, roughly an eighth seen once, with roughly 1.6% in the top ten. These sequences were also reported in another study, on yellow fever vaccine responses in identical twins.

The sequenced sample consisted of PBMCs. This TCR was sampled from a woman younger than 30 in good health. V and J are TRBV6-2 or TRBV6-3 and TRBJ2-1, with D perhaps TRBD1 or TRBD2 (6 bases each). As DNA, the CDR3 is TGTGCCAGCCGCTCGGGGGCCTGGGACAATGAGCAGTTCTTC. Encoded protein: CASRSGAWDNEQFF.